The TCR beta chain described here comes from a study of STAT5B mutations in CD4+ large granular lymphocyte leukemia. Study as a whole: Among healthy controls, a particular HLA allele went with more CDR3 'QG' motifs. Points from the study as a whole: CD4-sorted patient repertoires seemed more clonal than healthy CD4+ repertoires. Compared with healthy controls (2/35), patient top clones favored TRBV06 (8/27).

About this clone: What it binds is unknown.

Sequencing was at survey level. Method: immunoSEQ multiplex PCR; TCRdb's copy keeps in-frame clones and lacks some. The sample holds some 40,000 clones; around 85% are singletons and the top ten take 2.6%. The germline V gene encodes CDR1 LNHDA and CDR2 SQIVND (reference sequence). Trimming took 6 bases from V and 7 from J; bases not matched to a gene: 12. The CDR3 is 15 residues long. The chain is built from TRBV19 and TRBJ1-5; 7 nucleotides agree with TRBD1. This TCR was sampled from a human donor in good health. Material for sequencing was CD4+ T cells from blood buffy coats. This chain's CDR3 is CASSGGTVLGQPQHF. For the CDR3, the DNA is TGTGCCAGTAGCGGGGGGACAGTTCTGGGACAGCCCCAGCATTTT.